This T cell receptor (beta chain) comes out of a study of blood T cell repertoires in COVID-19. The data were produced by immunoSEQ multiplex PCR, yet TCRdb's version contains in-frame clones alone and is incomplete. Among a few hundred thousand clones listed, 84% were seen once. This CDR3 spans 16 amino acids. The V gene is TRBV21-1, the J gene TRBJ1-5; the table gives TRBD1 as D, unverified against the DNA. TRBV21-1 is marked as a pseudogene. The specimen was PBMCs or T cells enriched from blood (not recorded which). This receptor was identified in a man aged 25-45 years with acute COVID-19. CDR3 nucleotides: TGTGCCAGCAGCTTGCCGGGACATAGTAGCAATCAGCCCCAGCATTTT. This gives the protein CASSLPGHSSNQPQHF.